Sequencing of this TCR beta chain was carried out in a study of PD-1 blockade in classical Hodgkin lymphoma. CDR3 length equals 15 residues. CDR1 is LNHDA and CDR2 is SQIVND in the germline V gene (reference sequence). The J segment lost 3 bases and the V segment lost 6 bases, leaving 6 bases of the junction unmatched. Relapse after autologous stem cell transplantation occurred in every patient, and brentuximab vedotin exposure varied. Whole-study results and caveats: Repertoire difference causes, possibly disease activity or prior therapy, remain undefined. Diminished baseline TCR diversity has been reported in newly diagnosed patients relative to healthy donors. Some patients began nivolumab under 1 year after ASCT. These patients were excluded from later analyses.

Of note for this clone: Its antigen is unknown.

Produced via immunoSEQ multiplex PCR; TCRdb's table is partial and in-frame only. The table records nearly 55,000 clones, 81% of them present only once. Specimen: peripheral blood mononuclear cells (PBMCs), collected at baseline. This sequence originates from a human donor with classical Hodgkin lymphoma. This chain links TRBV19 with TRBJ2-1; 9 bases are shared with TRBD2. The CDR3: CASSEIAGVYNEQFF. The CDR3 DNA is TGTGCCAGTAGCGAAATAGCGGGAGTCTACAATGAGCAGTTCTTC.